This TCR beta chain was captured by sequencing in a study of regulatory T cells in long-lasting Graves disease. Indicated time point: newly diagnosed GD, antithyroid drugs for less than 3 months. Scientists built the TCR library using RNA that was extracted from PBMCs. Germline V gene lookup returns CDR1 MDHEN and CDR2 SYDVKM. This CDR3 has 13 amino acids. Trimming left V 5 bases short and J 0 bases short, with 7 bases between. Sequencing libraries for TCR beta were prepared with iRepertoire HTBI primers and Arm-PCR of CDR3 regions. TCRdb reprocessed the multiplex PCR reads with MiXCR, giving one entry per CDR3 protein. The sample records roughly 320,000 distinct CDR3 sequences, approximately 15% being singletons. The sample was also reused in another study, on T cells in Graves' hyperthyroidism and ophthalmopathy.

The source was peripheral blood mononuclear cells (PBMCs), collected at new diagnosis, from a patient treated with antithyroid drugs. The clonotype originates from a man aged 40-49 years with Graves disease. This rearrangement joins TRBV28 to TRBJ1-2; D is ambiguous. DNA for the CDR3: TGTGCCAGCAGTGACGGGACTAACTATGGCTACACCTTC. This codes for CASSDGTNYGYTF.